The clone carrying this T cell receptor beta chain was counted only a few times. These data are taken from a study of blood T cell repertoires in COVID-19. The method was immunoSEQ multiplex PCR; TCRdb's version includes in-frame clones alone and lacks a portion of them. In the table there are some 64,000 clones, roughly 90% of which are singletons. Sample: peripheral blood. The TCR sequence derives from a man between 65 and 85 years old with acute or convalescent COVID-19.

The CDR3 region is CASSFTGWSTEAFF. DNA for the CDR3: TGTGCCAGCAGCTTTACGGGATGGTCCACTGAAGCTTTCTTT. The chain links TRBV7-9 to TRBJ1-1, with D unresolved. Germline CDR1 and CDR2: SEHNR and FQNEAQ (reference sequence). Trimming took 3 bases from V and 4 from J, leaving 12 bases between them. The CDR3 covers 14 residues. The complete variable domain, with remaining parts taken from reference TRBV7-9 and TRBJ1-1, reads DTGVSQNPRHKITKRGQNVTFRCDPISEHNRLYWYRQTLGQGPEFLTYFQNEAQLEKSRLLSDRFSAERPKGSFSTLEIQRTEQGDSAMYLCASSFTGWSTEAFFGQGTRLTVV.